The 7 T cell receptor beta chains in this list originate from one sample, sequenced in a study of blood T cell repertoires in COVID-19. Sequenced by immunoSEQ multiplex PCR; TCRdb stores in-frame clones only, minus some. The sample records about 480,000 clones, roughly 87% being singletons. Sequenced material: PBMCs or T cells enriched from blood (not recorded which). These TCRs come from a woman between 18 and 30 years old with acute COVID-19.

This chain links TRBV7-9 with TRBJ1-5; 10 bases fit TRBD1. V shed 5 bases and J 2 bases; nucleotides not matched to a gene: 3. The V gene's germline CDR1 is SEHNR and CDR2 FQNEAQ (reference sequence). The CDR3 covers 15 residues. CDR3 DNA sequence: TGTGCCAGCAGCCGGGGGACAGGGGGCAATCAGCCCCAGCATTTT. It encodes CASSRGTGGNQPQHF.

CDR3 residues: CATEPSEQYF. Here the CDR3 DNA reads TGTGCCACAGAACCCAGCGAGCAGTACTTC. J is TRBJ2-7 and V is TRBV7-9; D not resolved. The CDR3 totals 10 residues. V lost 10 bases and J lost 6, with 10 bases in between. Germline V CDR1 and CDR2: SEHNR, FQNEAQ (reference sequence).

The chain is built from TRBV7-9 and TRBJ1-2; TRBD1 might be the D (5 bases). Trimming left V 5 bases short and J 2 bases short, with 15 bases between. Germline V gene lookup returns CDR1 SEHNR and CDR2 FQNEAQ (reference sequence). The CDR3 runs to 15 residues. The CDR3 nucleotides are TGTGCCAGCAGCCTAATAGAGCGGGACAACTATGGCTACACCTTC. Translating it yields CASSLIERDNYGYTF.

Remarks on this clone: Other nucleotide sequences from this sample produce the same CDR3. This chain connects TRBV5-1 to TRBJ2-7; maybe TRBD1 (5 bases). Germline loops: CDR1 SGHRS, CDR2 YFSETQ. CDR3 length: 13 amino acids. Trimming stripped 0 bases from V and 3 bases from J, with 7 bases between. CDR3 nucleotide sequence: TGCGCCAGCAGCTTGGGACAGAACTACGAGCAGTACTTC. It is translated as CASSLGQNYEQYF.

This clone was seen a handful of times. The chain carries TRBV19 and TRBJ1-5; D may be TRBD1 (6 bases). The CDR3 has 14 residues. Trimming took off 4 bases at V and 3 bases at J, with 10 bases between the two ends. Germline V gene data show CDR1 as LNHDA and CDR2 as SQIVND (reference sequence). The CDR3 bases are TGTGCCAGTAGTACTACAGGGAACAATCAGCCCCAGCATTTT. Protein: CASSTTGNNQPQHF.

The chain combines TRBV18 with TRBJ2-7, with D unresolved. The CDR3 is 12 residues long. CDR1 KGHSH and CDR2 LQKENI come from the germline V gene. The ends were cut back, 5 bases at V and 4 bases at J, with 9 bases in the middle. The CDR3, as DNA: TGTGCCAGCTCAGGCAGATGGTACGAGCAGTACTTC. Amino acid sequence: CASSGRWYEQYF.

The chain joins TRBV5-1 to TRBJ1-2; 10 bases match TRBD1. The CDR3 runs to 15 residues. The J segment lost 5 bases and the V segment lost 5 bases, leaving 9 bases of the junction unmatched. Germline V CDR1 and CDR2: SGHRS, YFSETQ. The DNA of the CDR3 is TGCGCCAGCAGTCCCGGGACAGGGGTTGGATATGGCTACACCTTC. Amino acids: CASSPGTGVGYGYTF.